This TCR beta chain was retrieved from a study of cytomegalovirus exposure and HLA in healthy donors. Turning to the study itself: About 82 million unique TCRs from HLA-typed donors were held in an early release of data. Findings of the study overall: Researchers reportedly found TCR beta sequences accurately predicted most subjects' HLA-A and HLA-B alleles. Some V segments could not be told apart, so they were left out, TRBV6-2 and TRBV6-3 among them.

PCR employed 60 Vbeta and 13 Jbeta primers. Repertoires were generated with immunoSEQ multiplex PCR, while TCRdb's copy carries only in-frame clones and drops some. The sample's table shows 45,000 or so clones. Comments on this clone: Its specificity is unknown.

This CDR3 contains 14 residues. The germline CDR1 and CDR2 sequences are MGHDK and SYGVNS. V lost 3 bases, J lost 7 bases, and 10 bases lay in between. The TCR originated in a male donor in good health and CMV-seronegative. The source material was PBMCs. The chain combines TRBV25-1 with TRBJ1-6; a possible D gene is TRBD1 (6 bases). As DNA, the CDR3 is TGTGCCAGCAGTGACGGGACAAGAAATTCACCCCTCCACTTT. It yields the protein CASSDGTRNSPLHF.